This TCR beta chain was recorded in a study of blood T cell repertoires in COVID-19. Germline loops: CDR1 SGHRS, CDR2 YFSETQ. V dropped 6 bases and J dropped 6; count of bases not matched to a gene: 10. This CDR3 has 15 residues. Method: immunoSEQ multiplex PCR; TCRdb's copy keeps in-frame clones and lacks some. The sample contains approximately 400,000 clones, 80% to 95% of which appear only once. The chain couples TRBV5-1 to TRBJ2-2; 8 bases agree with TRBD1. The sequenced sample was PBMCs or T cells enriched from blood (not recorded which). The TCR originated in a woman aged 35 to 49 who had been exposed to COVID-19. This CDR3 is CASTLTGGTAGELFF. CDR3 nucleotides: TGCGCCAGCACCCTCACAGGGGGTACGGCCGGGGAGCTGTTTTTT.